Sequencing of this T cell receptor (beta chain) was carried out in a study of regulatory T cells in long-lasting Graves disease. Broader study findings: The number of shared public clonotypes was higher in persistent patients (2,741) than new patients (966). The study found TRBV28, TRBJ1-2 and TRBJ2-5 favored in persistent disease.

Time point specified: newly diagnosed GD, antithyroid drugs for less than 3 months. The TCR library was prepared using RNA isolated from PBMCs. In building TCR beta libraries, iRepertoire HTBI primers were used together with Arm-PCR of CDR3 regions. Using its own MiXCR run on the multiplex PCR reads, TCRdb lists one record per CDR3 protein. The profile shows about 450,000 distinct CDR3 sequences, roughly 15% of them singletons. The CDR3 is made up of 14 amino acids. Germline V gene data show CDR1 as LGHDT and CDR2 as YNNKEL (reference sequence). Trimming at V came to 2 bases and at J to 4 bases, leaving 1 base not matched to a gene. On this clonotype itself: Its antigen is still unknown.

This sample was shared with a second study, whose subject was T cells in Graves' hyperthyroidism and ophthalmopathy. According to that study: Patients having uncontrolled infection, another autoimmune disease, pregnancy or lactation were not included.

The clonotype was recovered from a woman aged 50 to 60 with Graves disease. This sequence joins TRBV3-1 and TRBJ1-4; TRBD1 aligns across 7 bases. This material consisted of peripheral blood mononuclear cells (PBMCs), taken at new diagnosis, from a patient treated with antithyroid drugs. The CDR3 DNA sequence: TGTGCCAGCAGCCAACAGGGGGGTAATGAAAAACTGTTTTTT. This translates into CASSQQGGNEKLFF.